This entry is about one TCR beta chain. Its antigen is not known. This entry is derived from a study of shared clonotypes between healthy human individuals. Whole-study findings and limits: Generally, naive subsets came out with larger estimated richness than memory subsets.

CDR3 size: 18 residues. With 0 bases clipped from V and 0 bases from J, the junction kept 6 bases outside the gene matches. Germline V gene sequence: CDR1 ENHRY, CDR2 SYGVKD. All donors were healthy HIV-negative adults lacking recent acute infections or vaccinations. Produced via immunoSEQ multiplex PCR; TCRdb's table is partial and in-frame only. This table holds about 2,500,000 clones, more than 80% found once. This TCR derives from a man aged 18 to 30 in good health. The material sequenced was naive CD4+ T cells sorted from blood. Subset denoted: CD45RA+ positively selected. V and J are TRBV10-3 and TRBJ2-1; 9 bases are shared with TRBD2. CDR3 in amino acids: CAISESASGVSSYNEQFF. CDR3 sequence (DNA): TGTGCCATCAGTGAGTCTGCTAGCGGGGTCAGCTCCTACAATGAGCAGTTCTTC.